This T cell receptor (beta chain) was identified during a study of T-cell memory formation after mild COVID-19. Losses at the gene ends were 5 bases for V and 4 bases for J; bases not matched to a gene: 3. This CDR3 contains 12 residues. The germline CDR1 and CDR2 sequences are GTSNPN and SVGIG (reference sequence). Whole-study results and caveats: CD4/CD8 balance held among clones contracting day 15 to 85, and later expanders leaned CD4+.

Constant-segment primers and 5'RACE yielded cDNA libraries for TCR alpha and TCR beta, each carrying sample barcodes and UMIs. TCRdb re-called the 5' RACE reads through MiXCR, storing one row per CDR3 protein. The sample contains hundreds of thousands of distinct CDR3 sequences, roughly 23% of which appear only once. This clonotype was detected a few times. Its antigen is unknown. The V gene is TRBV30, the J gene TRBJ1-1, with 8 nucleotides matching TRBD1. This sequence was found in an adult woman who had mild COVID-19 (a few samples of this study predate the infection). Cell type and time point are not known. The sequencing input was PBMCs or a T cell subset sorted from them (not recorded which). The CDR3 DNA reads as TGTGCCTGGGATACAGGGGGCACTGAAGCTTTCTTT. Protein product: CAWDTGGTEAFF.